The present entry profiles one T cell receptor (beta chain) with its context. The junction departs from the called germline gene at one end, perhaps through a read error. CDR1 and CDR2 from the germline V gene are SQVTM and ANQGSEA. The CDR3 runs to 12 residues. Starting from 400 to 500 ng of total RNA, TCR beta cDNA was produced with a primer in the constant region. Researchers made the TCR beta libraries by running three nested multiplex PCR rounds with slightly modified ARM-PCR. Both of the initial two PCR rounds ran for about 11 cycles and employed TRBV1-TRBV30 forward primers alongside a C-beta reverse primer. One entry per CDR3 protein results from TCRdb running MiXCR on the multiplex PCR reads. The sample holds tens of thousands of distinct CDR3 sequences, roughly 69% seen once. RNA and DNA were co-extracted from around 20-30 mg of unsorted bulk tissue. Those patients suffered from chronic HBV infection and were treatment-naive.

This entry belongs to a study of tumor-infiltrating lymphocytes in primary liver carcinoma. Study details: The neoplasms were of stage T1-T3 N0M0, with dimensions of about 4.2 to 10 cm across.

The origin of this receptor is a man aged 40-49 years with primary liver carcinoma and hepatitis B virus infection. The specimen was tumor-adjacent normal liver tissue. The chain carries TRBV29-1 and TRBJ2-3; D is uncertain. The CDR3 nucleotides are TGCAGCGTTCCCCCTTCCACAGATACGCAGTGTTTT. Protein: CSVPPSTDTQCF.